This TCR beta chain emerged from a study of beta chain features in type 1 diabetes (dated 2018 in TCRdb). Background for the entire study: Mean age, gender distribution, total cell number and subset yield did not differ between patients and healthy donors. A total of around 110,000,000 sorted cells were examined across all samples, and RNA yield correlated strongly with the number of cells per subset. The study compared the TCRB repertoires of sorted circulating CD4+ T cell subsets in recently diagnosed type 1 diabetes patients with those in matched healthy donors. Whereas all 28 donors provided naive and central memory subsets, regulatory and stem cell-like memory subsets were isolated from just 8 patients and about 8 healthy donors. General conclusions and limits of the study: The naive, central memory and regulatory TCRB repertoires appeared to resemble one another more closely among patients than among healthy donors. Because the HLA sub-analyses included only small numbers of individuals, any influence of HLA type on TCRB rearrangement was left unresolved. At VDJ recombination sites, patients with type 1 diabetes made fewer insertions and deleted more nucleotides, a pattern implying thymic rearrangement abnormalities. Shorter templates might be favored by PCR, yet because patient and control samples were amplified and corrected together, any such skew would affect both groups equally. Because cDNA was sequenced instead of genomic DNA, highly expressing activated cells could be over-represented, though the groups showed no difference in activation or CD3 levels. A moderate but significant shortening of TCRB CDR3 length was observed in type 1 diabetes patients in all four CD4+ subsets.

This clone turned up a few times. Its antigen is still unknown. One base away there is no much larger clone; base qualities are not given. All of the isolated RNA was reverse transcribed with the High Capacity cDNA Reverse Transcription Kit, so expressed TCRB transcripts were sequenced. Deep immunoSEQ sequencing was performed on naive, central memory and regulatory T cell samples, with an average of roughly 4 million total reads per sample. Sorted cells were lysed in RLT buffer, and RNA was extracted using DNase-treated RNeasy Micro or Mini kits according to cell number. Each cell subset was processed on its own to prevent cross-contamination, while patient and healthy donor samples were processed together. Using the immunoSEQ multiplex PCR, TCRB sequences were amplified from cDNA into 87-bp fragments spanning the CDR3 region. Sequencing of the amplicons was done on the Illumina HiSeq platform. The original methods were these. PCR bias was computationally corrected using synthetic template baselines, reads within Hamming distance 2 were collapsed, and singletons that could not be merged were discarded. Reads were aligned against IMGT to assign V, D and J genes, CDR3 length and insertions or deletions at six rearrangement sites. Within each subset, clonotype counts were normalized to sorted cell number, after which true diversity and Gini coefficients were computed with the tcR R package. Repertoire sharing was quantified using the overlap coefficient calculated on TCRB nucleotide sequences. In TCRdb, the immuneACCESS table is reduced to in-frame sequences with V and J assigned. These tables do not hold every clone; where another copy was compared, an unresolved V gene accounts for under half, and the others remain unexplained. V, J and clone size reflect that table, while D and trimming were determined from the DNA. This sample has around 300,000 clones in its table, and about 15% of those were observed once. The biggest ten clones account for more than 6.5% of the sample.

Each donor gave one peripheral blood draw, averaging roughly 100 mL, which was collected into heparinised tubes. Naive, central memory, regulatory and stem cell-like memory CD4+ T cells were sorted on a BD FACSAria II using a panel including CD45RO, CCR7, CD25, CD127, CD95 and CD27. All sorted populations exceeded 95% purity. PBMCs were isolated immediately by Lymphoprep density gradient centrifugation and stained directly without culture. So that batch effects would be minimized, each experiment stained and sorted samples in pairs, pairing one healthy donor with one patient. CDR1 GTSNPN and CDR2 SVGIG were looked up in the germline V gene (reference sequence). CDR3 length: 13 amino acids, cysteine to phenylalanine. Only the CDR3 portion is preserved as DNA: 39 bases, with reading frame beginning at the first base. Germline trimming: 8 bases from V, 5 bases from J; junction bases outside gene matches: 5.

The clonotype originates from a man younger than 45 in good health. The sample consisted of central memory CD4+ T cells from blood. The rearranged segments are TRBV30 and TRBJ2-1, and 11 junction bases match TRBD2. The DNA reads TGTGCCCGGGCGGGACTAGCGGACAATGAGCAGTTCTTC. Translated, this gives CARAGLADNEQFF.